These 8 T cell receptor beta chains were all obtained from the same sample, sequenced in a study of T cell repertoires in cytomegalovirus infection (dated by TCRdb to the late 2010s). The instrument given in TCRdb is Illumina HiSeq 1500. Clones were called with MiXCR by TCRdb after fastp trimmed the public reads at Q25, and only in-frame beta chains were retained. Each CDR3 protein appears once, grouped with its most common genes and DNA. The sample table shows around 740,000 distinct CDR3 sequences, and 35% to 45% are seen once. Of the sample, 2.5% to 3.5% is held by the ten largest clones. Sequenced input: PBMCs. The receptors were sampled from a human donor in good health (CMV status not recorded). Some clones in this sample may be carry-over from other donors' samples.

A remark on this clonotype: Just one base apart from a much larger clone, this may be a read error. The chain links TRBV12-3 or TRBV12-4 to TRBJ1-5; D is possibly TRBD1 (6 bases). The CDR3 extends over 13 amino acids. The CDR3 sequence is CGSRPKGDQPQHF. Here the CDR3 DNA reads TGTGGCAGCAGACCTAAGGGGGATCAGCCCCAGCATTTT.

The chain has TRBV7-9 and TRBJ2-1; D is unclear. Germline-derived CDR1 and CDR2 are SEHNR and FQNEAQ (reference sequence). The CDR3 runs 12 residues. Trimming removed 3 bases from V and 9 bases from J, with 9 bases in between. The CDR3 sequence is CASSFQLGEQFF. In nucleotides, the CDR3 is TGTGCCAGCAGCTTCCAACTTGGTGAGCAGTTCTTC.

This clonotype was detected only a few times. The chain joins TRBV19 to TRBJ1-3; D remains unclear. This CDR3 has 11 residues. Germline assignment: CDR1 LNHDA and CDR2 SQIVND (reference sequence). The V end was cut by 6 bases, the J end by 6 bases, with 6 bases between. CDR3 loop: CASRGLNTIYF. CDR3 in DNA: TGTGCCAGTAGGGGATTAAACACCATATATTTT.

The genes are TRBV24-1 and TRBJ1-2; D is ambiguous. The V end lost 1 base, the J end lost 4 bases, and 6 bases lay between the germline ends. Germline V gene sequence: CDR1 KGHDR, CDR2 SFDVKD. This CDR3 region has 13 residues. CDR3 amino acids: CATSDLSSYGYTF. Written as DNA, the CDR3 is TGTGCCACCAGTGATTTATCCAGCTATGGCTACACCTTC.

The rearrangement uses TRBV12-3 or TRBV12-4 and TRBJ1-1; TRBD1 matches at 7 bases. Losses at the gene ends were 2 bases for V and 7 bases for J; bases not matched to a gene: 4. The CDR3 covers 13 residues. The CDR3 DNA reads as TGTGCCAGCAGTTTATCAGGGGGGATTGAAGCTTTCTTT. Protein sequence: CASSLSGGIEAFF.

This CDR3 reads CASSLVGEAYNEQFF. The CDR3 coding sequence is TGTGCCAGCAGTTTAGTGGGAGAGGCCTACAATGAGCAGTTCTTC. The J gene is TRBJ2-1, the V gene TRBV27; perhaps TRBD2 as D (5 bases). The CDR3 has 15 residues. The ends were cut back, 2 bases at V and 2 bases at J, with 10 bases in the middle. Germline V gene data show CDR1 as MNHEY and CDR2 as SMNVEV (reference sequence).

This clonotype was observed a single time. This chain links TRBV19 with TRBJ2-7; D is perhaps TRBD1 or TRBD2 (5 bases each). With 10 bases removed from V and 3 bases from J, the gap between germline ends came to 16 bases. Germline V gene data show CDR1 as LNHDA and CDR2 as SQIVND (reference sequence). The CDR3 length is 13 residues. In DNA, the CDR3 is TGTGCCACAAAAAGGGACGGAGGCTACGAGCAGTACTTC. Translating gives CATKRDGGYEQYF.

The V call is TRBV12-3 or TRBV12-4, the J call TRBJ2-2; TRBD1 aligns across 10 bases. The CDR3 is 15 residues long. The V gene end was trimmed by 6 bases and the J gene end by 3 bases; junction bases not matched to a gene: 4. The CDR3 loop reads CASRTGGSDTGELFF. The CDR3 DNA follows: TGTGCCAGCAGGACAGGGGGCTCGGACACCGGGGAGCTGTTTTTT.